This T cell receptor (beta chain) was identified in a study of cytomegalovirus exposure and HLA in healthy donors. Primers included in the PCR were 60 Vbeta and 13 Jbeta primers. The protocol was immunoSEQ multiplex PCR, while the TCRdb copy is restricted to in-frame clones and leaves out a portion. This repertoire comprises fewer than 250,000 clones; its ten largest clones make up more than 0.75%. CDR1 is SGDLS, CDR2 YYNGEE, per germline. The CDR3 spans 17 residues. V dropped 1 base and J dropped 2; count of bases not matched to a gene: 10. This rearrangement joins TRBV9 to TRBJ2-3, with 7 bases aligning to TRBD2. The sample comprised PBMCs. This sequence was found in a woman in her 30s in good health and CMV-seropositive. In DNA form, the CDR3 reads TGTGCCAGCAGCGTACGGGATAGCGGGTATATCACAGATACGCAGTATTTT. It translates to CASSVRDSGYITDTQYF.